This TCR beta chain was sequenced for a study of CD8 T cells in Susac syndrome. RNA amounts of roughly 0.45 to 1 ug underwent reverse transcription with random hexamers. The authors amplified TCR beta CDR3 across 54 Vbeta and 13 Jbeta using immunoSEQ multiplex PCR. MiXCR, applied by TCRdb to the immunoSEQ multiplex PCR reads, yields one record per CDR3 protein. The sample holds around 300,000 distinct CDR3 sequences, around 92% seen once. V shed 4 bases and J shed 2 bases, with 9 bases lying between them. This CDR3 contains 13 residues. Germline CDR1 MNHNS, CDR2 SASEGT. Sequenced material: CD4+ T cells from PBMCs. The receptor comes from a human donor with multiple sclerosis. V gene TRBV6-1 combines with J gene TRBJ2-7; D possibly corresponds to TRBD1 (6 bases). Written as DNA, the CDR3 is TGTGCCAGCAGTGGCCAGGGGACCTACGAGCAGTACTTC. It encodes CASSGQGTYEQYF.